This paragraph covers one T cell receptor (beta chain) sequence. What it recognizes is unknown. The protocol was immunoSEQ multiplex PCR, while the TCRdb copy is restricted to in-frame clones and leaves out a portion. The sample carries 35,000 to 40,000 clones, over 60% recorded once. The CDR3 consists of 14 residues. CDR1 KGHSH and CDR2 LQKENI come from the germline V gene. V shed 0 bases and J shed 8 bases, with 13 bases lying between them. The data were obtained in a study of OX40 agonist ivuxolimab in advanced cancers. Study information: Three patients got partial responses; one had hepatocellular carcinoma and two had cutaneous melanoma. Whole-study findings and limits: Expanded peripheral T-cell antigen specificity went undetermined. Doses of 0.1 to 3.0 mg/kg were accompanied by clonal expansion of CD4+ and CD8+ blood T cells by week 6.

The chain links TRBV18 to TRBJ2-5; no definite D call. This sample comprised CD4+ or CD8+ T cells sorted from blood, obtained in a trial of the OX40 agonist ivuxolimab. This TCR was sampled from an adult with an advanced solid tumor such as melanoma, head and neck, liver or kidney cancer. CDR3 coding DNA: TGTGCCAGCTCACCACCGACGCTAAAGGGAACCCAGTACTTC. Protein: CASSPPTLKGTQYF.